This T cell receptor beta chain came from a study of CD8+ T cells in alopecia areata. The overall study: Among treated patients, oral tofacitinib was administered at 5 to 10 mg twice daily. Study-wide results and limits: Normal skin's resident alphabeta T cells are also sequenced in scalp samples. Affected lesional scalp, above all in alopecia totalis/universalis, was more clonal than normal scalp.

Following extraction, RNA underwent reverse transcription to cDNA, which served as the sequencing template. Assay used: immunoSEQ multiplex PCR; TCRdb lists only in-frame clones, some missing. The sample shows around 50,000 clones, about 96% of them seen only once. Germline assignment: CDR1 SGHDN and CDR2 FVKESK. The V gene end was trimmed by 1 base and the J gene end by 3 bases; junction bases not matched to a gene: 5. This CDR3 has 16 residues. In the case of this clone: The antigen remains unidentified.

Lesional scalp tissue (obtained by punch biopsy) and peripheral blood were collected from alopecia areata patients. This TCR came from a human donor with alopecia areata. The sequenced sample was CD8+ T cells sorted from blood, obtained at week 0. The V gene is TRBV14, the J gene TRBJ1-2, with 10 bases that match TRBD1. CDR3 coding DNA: TGTGCCAGCAGCCAAGCCCCCGGGACAGGGGACTATGGCTACACCTTC. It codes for CASSQAPGTGDYGYTF. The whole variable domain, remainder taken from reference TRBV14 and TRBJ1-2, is EAGVTQFPSHSVIEKGQTVTLRCDPISGHDNLYWYRRVMGKEIKFLLHFVKESKQDESGMPNNRFLAERTGGTYSTLKVQPAELEDSGVYFCASSQAPGTGDYGYTFGSGTRLTVV.